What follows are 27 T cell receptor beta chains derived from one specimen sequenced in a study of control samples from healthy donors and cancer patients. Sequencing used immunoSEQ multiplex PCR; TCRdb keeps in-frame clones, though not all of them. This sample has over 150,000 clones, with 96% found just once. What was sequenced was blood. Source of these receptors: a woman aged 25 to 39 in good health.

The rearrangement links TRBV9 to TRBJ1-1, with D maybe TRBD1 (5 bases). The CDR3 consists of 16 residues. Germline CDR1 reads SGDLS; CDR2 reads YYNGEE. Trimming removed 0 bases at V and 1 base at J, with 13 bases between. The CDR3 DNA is TGTGCCAGCAGCGTAGGTCCCCCCGGGGGGAACACTGAAGCTTTCTTT. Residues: CASSVGPPGGNTEAFF.

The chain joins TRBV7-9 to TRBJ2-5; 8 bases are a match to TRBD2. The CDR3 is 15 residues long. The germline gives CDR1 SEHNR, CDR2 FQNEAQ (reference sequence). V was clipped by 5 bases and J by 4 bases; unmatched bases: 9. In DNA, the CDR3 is TGTGCCAGCAGCCGGGTCGGGGGGGGCGGAGAGACCCAGTACTTC. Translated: CASSRVGGGGETQYF.

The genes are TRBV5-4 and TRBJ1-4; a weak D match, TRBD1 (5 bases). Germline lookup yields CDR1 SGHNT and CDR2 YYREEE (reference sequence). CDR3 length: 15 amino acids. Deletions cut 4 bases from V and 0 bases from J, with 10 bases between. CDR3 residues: CASSETGPTNEKLFF. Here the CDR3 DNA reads TGTGCCAGCAGCGAAACAGGCCCAACTAATGAAAAACTGTTTTTT. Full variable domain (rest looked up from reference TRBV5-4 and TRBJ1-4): ETGVTQSPTHLIKTRGQQVTLRCSSQSGHNTVSWYQQALGQGPQFIFQYYREEENGRGNFPPRFSGLQFPNYSSELNVNALELDDSALYLCASSETGPTNEKLFFGSGTQLSVL.

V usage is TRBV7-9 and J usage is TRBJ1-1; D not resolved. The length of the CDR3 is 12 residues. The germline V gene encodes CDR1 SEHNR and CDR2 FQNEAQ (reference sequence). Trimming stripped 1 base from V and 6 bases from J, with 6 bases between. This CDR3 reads CASSLGSAEAFF. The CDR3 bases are TGTGCCAGCAGCTTAGGGTCGGCTGAAGCTTTCTTT.

The CDR3 DNA is TGCAGCGTTGAAGGAGGGGTTGGCACTGAAGCTTTCTTT. Protein: CSVEGGVGTEAFF. This chain links TRBV29-1 with TRBJ1-1; weak D call: TRBD1 (5 bases). Germline CDR1 reads SQVTM; CDR2 reads ANQGSEA. Trimming took off 1 base at V and 4 bases at J, with 10 bases between the two ends. The CDR3 totals 13 residues. Variable domain in full (rest from reference TRBV29-1 and TRBJ1-1): SAVISQKPSRDICQRGTSLTIQCQVDSQVTMMFWYRQQPGQSLTLIATANQGSEATYESGFVIDKFPISRPNLTFSTLTVSNMSPEDSSIYLCSVEGGVGTEAFFGQGTRLTVV.

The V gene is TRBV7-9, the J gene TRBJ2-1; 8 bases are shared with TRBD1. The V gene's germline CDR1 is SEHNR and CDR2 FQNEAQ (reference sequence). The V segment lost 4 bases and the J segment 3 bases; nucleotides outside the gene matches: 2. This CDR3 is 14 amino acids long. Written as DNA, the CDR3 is TGTGCCAGCAGCTCCGGACAGGGCTACAATGAGCAGTTCTTC. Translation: CASSSGQGYNEQFF.

In DNA form, the CDR3 reads TGTGCCAGCAGCAAGAAGCTGGGCGTAGAAAAACTGTTTTTT. This codes for CASSKKLGVEKLFF. The chain joins TRBV6-5 to TRBJ1-4; no definite D call. V lost 6 bases and J 8 bases, leaving 16 bases between the germline ends. CDR1 is MNHEY, CDR2 SVGAGI, per germline. The CDR3 has 14 amino acids.

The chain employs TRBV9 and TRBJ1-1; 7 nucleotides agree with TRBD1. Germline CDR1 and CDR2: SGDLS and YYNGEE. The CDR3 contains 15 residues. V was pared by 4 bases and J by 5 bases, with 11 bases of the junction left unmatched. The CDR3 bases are TGTGCCAGCAGCCTAGGAGACAGGGAAAGGACTGAAGCTTTCTTT. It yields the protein CASSLGDRERTEAFF.

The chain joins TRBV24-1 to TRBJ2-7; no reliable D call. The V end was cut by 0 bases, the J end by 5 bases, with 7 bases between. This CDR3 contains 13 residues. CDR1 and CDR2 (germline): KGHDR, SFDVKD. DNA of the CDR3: TGTGCCACCAGTGATTTGCAAGGTGACGAGCAGTACTTC. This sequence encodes CATSDLQGDEQYF.

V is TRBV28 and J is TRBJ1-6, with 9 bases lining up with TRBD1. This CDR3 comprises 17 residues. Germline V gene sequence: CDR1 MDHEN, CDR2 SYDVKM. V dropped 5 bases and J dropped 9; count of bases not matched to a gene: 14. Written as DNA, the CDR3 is TGTGCCAGCAGTACAGGGGGCCAGGATGTCGGGGGTTCACCCCTCCACTTT. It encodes CASSTGGQDVGGSPLHF. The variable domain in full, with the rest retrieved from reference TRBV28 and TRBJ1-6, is DVKVTQSSRYLVKRTGEKVFLECVQDMDHENMFWYRQDPGLGLRLIYFSYDVKMKEKGDIPEGYSVSREKKERFSLILESASTNQTSMYLCASSTGGQDVGGSPLHFGNGTRLTVT.

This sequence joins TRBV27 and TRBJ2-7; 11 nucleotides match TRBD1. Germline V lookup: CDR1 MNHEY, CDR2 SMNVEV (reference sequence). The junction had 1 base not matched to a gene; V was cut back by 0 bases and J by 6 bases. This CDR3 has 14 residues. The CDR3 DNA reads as TGTGCCAGCAGTTTATCGGGGACAGGGGGCGAGCAGTACTTC. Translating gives CASSLSGTGGEQYF.

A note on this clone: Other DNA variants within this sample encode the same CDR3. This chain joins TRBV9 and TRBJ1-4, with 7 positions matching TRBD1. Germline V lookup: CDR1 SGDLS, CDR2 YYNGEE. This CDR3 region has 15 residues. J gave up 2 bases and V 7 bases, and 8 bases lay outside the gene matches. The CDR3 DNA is TGTGCCAGCTCCCAGGGGGGTTCTACTAATGAAAAACTGTTTTTT. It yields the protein CASSQGGSTNEKLFF.

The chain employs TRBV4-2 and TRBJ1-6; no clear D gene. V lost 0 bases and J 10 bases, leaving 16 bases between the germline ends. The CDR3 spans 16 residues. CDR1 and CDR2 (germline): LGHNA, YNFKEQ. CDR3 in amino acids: CASSQDRRREGSPLHF. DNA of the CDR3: TGTGCCAGCAGCCAAGATCGTCGCAGAGAAGGGTCACCCCTCCACTTT.

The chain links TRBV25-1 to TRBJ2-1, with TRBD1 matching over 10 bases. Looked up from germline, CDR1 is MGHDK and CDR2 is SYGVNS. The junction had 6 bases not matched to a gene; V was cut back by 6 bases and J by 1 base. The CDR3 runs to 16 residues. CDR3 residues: CASRGRDRGSYNEQFF. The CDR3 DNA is TGTGCCAGCAGGGGACGGGACAGGGGATCCTACAATGAGCAGTTCTTC.

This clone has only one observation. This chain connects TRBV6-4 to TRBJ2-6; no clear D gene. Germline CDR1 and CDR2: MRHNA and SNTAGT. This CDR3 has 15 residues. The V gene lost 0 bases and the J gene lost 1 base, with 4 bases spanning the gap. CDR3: CASSDSKSGANVLTF. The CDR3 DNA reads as TGTGCCAGCAGTGACTCGAAGTCTGGGGCCAACGTCCTGACTTTC.

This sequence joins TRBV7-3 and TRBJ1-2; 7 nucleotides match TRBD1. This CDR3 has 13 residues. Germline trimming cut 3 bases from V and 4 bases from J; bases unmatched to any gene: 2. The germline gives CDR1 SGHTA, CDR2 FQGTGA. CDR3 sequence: CASSFNRGYGYTF. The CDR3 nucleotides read TGTGCCAGCAGCTTTAACAGGGGCTATGGCTACACCTTC.

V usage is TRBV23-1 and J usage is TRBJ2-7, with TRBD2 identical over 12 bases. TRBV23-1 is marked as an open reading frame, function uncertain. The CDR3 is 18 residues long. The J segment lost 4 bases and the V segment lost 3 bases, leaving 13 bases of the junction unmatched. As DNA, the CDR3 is TGCGCCAGCAGTCAGAAGGTCCCGGGACTAGCGGGTAAGTACGAGCAGTACTTC. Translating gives CASSQKVPGLAGKYEQYF.

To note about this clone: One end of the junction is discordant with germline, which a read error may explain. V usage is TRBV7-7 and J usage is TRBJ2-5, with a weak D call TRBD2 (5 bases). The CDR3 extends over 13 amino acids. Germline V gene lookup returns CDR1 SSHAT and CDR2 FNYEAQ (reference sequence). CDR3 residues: CASSLLREETQYF. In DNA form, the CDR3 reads TGTGCTAGCAGCTTATTGAGGGAAGAGACCCAGTACTTC.

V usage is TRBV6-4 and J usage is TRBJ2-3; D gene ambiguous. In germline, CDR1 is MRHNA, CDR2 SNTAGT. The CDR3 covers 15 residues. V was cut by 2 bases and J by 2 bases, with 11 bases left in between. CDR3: CASSDGEFSTDTQYF. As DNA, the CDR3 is TGTGCCAGCAGTGACGGAGAATTTTCCACAGATACGCAGTATTTT.

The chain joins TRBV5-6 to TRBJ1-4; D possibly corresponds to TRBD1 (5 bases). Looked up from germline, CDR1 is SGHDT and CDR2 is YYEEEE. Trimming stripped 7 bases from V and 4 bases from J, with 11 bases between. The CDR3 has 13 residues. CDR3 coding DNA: TGTGCCAGCGGGACGTTGGATAATGAAAAACTGTTTTTT. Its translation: CASGTLDNEKLFF.

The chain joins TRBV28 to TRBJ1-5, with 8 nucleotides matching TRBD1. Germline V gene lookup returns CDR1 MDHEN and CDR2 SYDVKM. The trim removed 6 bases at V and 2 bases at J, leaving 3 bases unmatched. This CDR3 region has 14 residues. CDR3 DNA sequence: TGTGCCAGCAGCGCGGGACAGGGCAATCAGCCCCAGCATTTT. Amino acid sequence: CASSAGQGNQPQHF.

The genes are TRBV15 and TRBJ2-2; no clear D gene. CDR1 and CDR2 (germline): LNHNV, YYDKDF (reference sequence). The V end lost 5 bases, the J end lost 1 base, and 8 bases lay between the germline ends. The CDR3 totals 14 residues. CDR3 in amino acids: CATSETVNTGELFF. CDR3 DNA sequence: TGTGCCACCAGCGAGACTGTGAACACCGGGGAGCTGTTTTTT.

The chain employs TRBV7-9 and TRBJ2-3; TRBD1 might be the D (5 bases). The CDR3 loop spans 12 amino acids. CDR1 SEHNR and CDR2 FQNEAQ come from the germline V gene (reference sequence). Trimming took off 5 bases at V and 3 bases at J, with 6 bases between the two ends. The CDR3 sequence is CASSRTTDTQYF. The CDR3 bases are TGTGCCAGCAGCCGGACAACAGATACGCAGTATTTT.

Here the CDR3 reads CASSPGGLRNQPQHF. As DNA, the CDR3 is TGTGCCAGCAGCCCCGGAGGGCTTCGCAATCAGCCCCAGCATTTT. The genes are TRBV7-2 and TRBJ1-5; no clear D. CDR3 size: 15 residues. In germline, CDR1 is SGHTA, CDR2 FQGNSA. Trimming left V 5 bases short and J 2 bases short, with 13 bases between.

The DNA of the CDR3 is TGTGCCTGGGGGACTTTACGTCGGGACAGGAGCTCTGGAAACACCATATATTTT. Translation: CAWGTLRRDRSSGNTIYF. The J gene is TRBJ1-3, the V gene TRBV30, with 8 nucleotides matching TRBD1. This CDR3 spans 18 amino acids. V lost 5 bases to trimming and J lost 0 bases; unmatched junction nucleotides: 15. Germline V lookup: CDR1 GTSNPN, CDR2 SVGIG (reference sequence).

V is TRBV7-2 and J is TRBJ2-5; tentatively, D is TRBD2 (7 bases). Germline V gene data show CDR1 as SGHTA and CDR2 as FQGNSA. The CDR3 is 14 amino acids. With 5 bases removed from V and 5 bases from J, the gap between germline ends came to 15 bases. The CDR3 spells CASSPRGGRETQYF. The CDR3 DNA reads TGTGCCAGCAGCCCGAGGGGGGGCAGGGAGACCCAGTACTTC.

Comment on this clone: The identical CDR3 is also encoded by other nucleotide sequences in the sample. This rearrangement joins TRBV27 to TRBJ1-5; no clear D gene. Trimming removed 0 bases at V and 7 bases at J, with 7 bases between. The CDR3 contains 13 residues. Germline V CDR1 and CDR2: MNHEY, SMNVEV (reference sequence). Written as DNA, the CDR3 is TGTGCCAGCAGTTTATCCGGTTTCCAGCCCCAGCATTTT. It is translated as CASSLSGFQPQHF.